The 29 T cell receptor beta chains presented below share a single source sample, sequenced in a study of blood T cell repertoires in COVID-19. Produced via immunoSEQ multiplex PCR; TCRdb's table is partial and in-frame only. The sample carries 110,000 to 150,000 clones, roughly 83% recorded once. Specimen: peripheral blood. These receptors were obtained from a woman of 80 years or more with acute or convalescent COVID-19.

This clone was counted only a few times. This chain links TRBV11-2 with TRBJ2-3, with 11 bases aligning to TRBD1. Losses at the gene ends were 5 bases for V and 6 bases for J; bases not matched to a gene: 10. The length of the CDR3 is 16 residues. Per the germline V gene, CDR1 is SGHAT and CDR2 is FQNNGV. The CDR3 DNA is TGTGCCAGCAGCCCGGACAGGGGGCGTGTGTGGGATACGCAGTATTTT. It is translated as CASSPDRGRVWDTQYF. The variable domain in full, with the rest retrieved from reference TRBV11-2 and TRBJ2-3, is EAGVAQSPRYKIIEKRQSVAFWCNPISGHATLYWYQQILGQGPKLLIQFQNNGVVDDSQLPKDRFSAERLKGVDSTLKIQPAKLEDSAVYLCASSPDRGRVWDTQYFGPGTRLTVL.

V gene TRBV5-1 combines with J gene TRBJ1-1; weak D call: TRBD1 (5 bases). Germline values: CDR1 SGHRS, CDR2 YFSETQ. This CDR3 region has 15 residues. Trimming left V 4 bases short and J 1 base short, with 14 bases between. CDR3 region: CASSRQGGANTEAFF. The CDR3 DNA reads as TGCGCCAGCAGCAGGCAGGGAGGGGCGAACACTGAAGCTTTCTTT.

CDR3 in DNA: TGTGCCAGCAGCCTACAGGTGCCCGGGACAGAAAACTATGGCTACACCTTC. Translated, it gives CASSLQVPGTENYGYTF. The chain links TRBV3-1 (or the pseudogene TRBV3-2) to TRBJ1-2, with 7 bases that match TRBD1. The CDR3 is made up of 17 amino acids. Germline-derived CDR1 and CDR2 are LGHDT and YNNKEL (reference sequence). After removal of 4 bases from V and 2 bases from J, the junction contained 13 bases not matched to a gene.

The chain has TRBV18 and TRBJ2-3, with TRBD2 matching over 13 bases. From germline, CDR1 is KGHSH and CDR2 LQKENI. The CDR3 has 18 residues. With 3 bases clipped from V and 0 bases from J, the junction kept 6 bases outside the gene matches. The CDR3 reads CASSPRTSGGTSTDTQYF. DNA for the CDR3: TGTGCCAGCTCACCCCGGACTAGCGGGGGTACTAGCACAGATACGCAGTATTTT.

This clone was observed once. The chain is built from TRBV7-9 and TRBJ1-1; D unresolved. This CDR3 has 17 residues. The germline V gene has CDR1 SEHNR and CDR2 FQNEAQ (reference sequence). The V and J ends lost 5 bases and 0 bases respectively, with 19 bases between them. The CDR3 protein is CASSRRGWGIMNTEAFF. For the CDR3, the DNA is TGTGCCAGCAGCCGTCGCGGGTGGGGAATTATGAACACTGAAGCTTTCTTT.

The chain employs TRBV3-1 (or the pseudogene TRBV3-2) and TRBJ1-1; 10 nucleotides match TRBD1. There are 15 residues in the CDR3. Germline CDR1 is LGHDT and CDR2 is YNNKEL (reference sequence). The V gene end was trimmed by 5 bases and the J gene end by 5 bases; junction bases not matched to a gene: 8. CDR3 loop: CASSSRQGARTEAFF. CDR3 coding DNA: TGTGCCAGCAGCTCCCGACAGGGGGCGAGAACTGAAGCTTTCTTT.

The V call is TRBV6-5, the J call TRBJ1-1; D is uncertain. The length of the CDR3 is 13 residues. CDR1 and CDR2 from the germline V gene are MNHEY and SVGAGI. V lost 6 bases to trimming and J lost 6 bases, with 14 bases between them. The CDR3 nucleotides are TGTGCCAGCAGGCCAAGCTGGTCATCTGAAGCTTTCTTT. It is translated as CASRPSWSSEAFF.

This clone was seen only a few times. The V gene is TRBV7-9, the J gene TRBJ1-2; no clear D. The CDR3 runs 13 residues. V was cut by 3 bases and J by 8 bases, with 13 bases left in between. CDR1 and CDR2 from the germline V gene are SEHNR and FQNEAQ (reference sequence). The DNA for the CDR3 is TGTGCCAGCAGCTTTTTAAGTCTCGGGGGCTACACCTTC. It specifies CASSFLSLGGYTF.

The gene calls are TRBV9 and TRBJ2-2; possible D gene TRBD1, 5 bases. The germline V and J ends were trimmed by 0 bases and 3 bases, with 12 bases remaining between them. Germline-derived CDR1 and CDR2 are SGDLS and YYNGEE. The CDR3 spans 16 residues. The chain's CDR3 is CASSVGSRVDTGELFF. In nucleotides, the CDR3 is TGTGCCAGCAGCGTAGGAAGCAGGGTTGACACCGGGGAGCTGTTTTTT.

The chain joins TRBV7-8 to TRBJ2-2; a weak D match, TRBD1 (5 bases). V lost 5 bases, J lost 0 bases, and 16 bases lay in between. Germline V gene sequence: CDR1 SGHVS, CDR2 FQNEAQ. This CDR3 comprises 17 residues. CDR3 protein: CASSTRKQATNTGELFF. The CDR3 DNA sequence: TGTGCCAGCAGCACACGCAAACAGGCGACGAACACCGGGGAGCTGTTTTTT.

This clone turned up a few times. The V call is TRBV3-1 (or the pseudogene TRBV3-2), the J call TRBJ1-1; TRBD1 might be the D (6 bases). Trimming removed 4 bases at V and 7 bases at J, with 16 bases between. This CDR3 has 14 residues. The germline CDR1 and CDR2 sequences are LGHDT and YNNKEL (reference sequence). The CDR3: CASSPGDTRSEAFF. The CDR3 nucleotides read TGTGCCAGCAGCCCAGGGGACACGAGAAGTGAAGCTTTCTTT.

This clone showed up just a few times. For the CDR3, the DNA is TGTGCCAGCAAGCTAGGGACAGGGTATAATTCACCCCTCCACTTT. Translation gives CASKLGTGYNSPLHF. J is TRBJ1-6 and V is TRBV9, with 9 nucleotides matching TRBD1. The ends lost 6 bases at V and 4 bases at J; junction bases unmatched: 5. The CDR3 extends over 15 amino acids. Germline lookup yields CDR1 SGDLS and CDR2 YYNGEE.

This clone has more than one count but fewer than ten. CDR3 sequence reads: CASGVTGLLFYEQYF. In nucleotides, the CDR3 is TGTGCTAGTGGTGTGACCGGACTTTTATTCTACGAGCAGTACTTC. This rearrangement joins TRBV12-5 to TRBJ2-7, with D maybe TRBD2 (5 bases). Germline V gene sequence: CDR1 LGHNT, CDR2 FRNRAP. This CDR3 spans 15 amino acids. The germline V and J ends were trimmed by 5 bases and 3 bases, with 17 bases remaining between them.

The chain couples TRBV29-1 to TRBJ2-7; 11 bases map to TRBD1. This CDR3 has 14 residues. Trimming removed 2 bases from V and 3 bases from J; junction bases left unmatched: 3. From germline, CDR1 is SQVTM and CDR2 ANQGSEA. The CDR3 DNA reads as TGCAGCGTTGAATCGGGACAGGGGGACTACGAGCAGTACTTC. It encodes CSVESGQGDYEQYF.

This clone came up once. V usage is TRBV29-1 and J usage is TRBJ2-1, with a possible D match to TRBD2 (6 bases). Trimming took 7 bases from V and 7 from J, leaving 14 bases between them. The germline gives CDR1 SQVTM, CDR2 ANQGSEA. This CDR3 spans 12 amino acids. The CDR3 coding sequence is TGCAGCGCAGCGCGGGGCATGAATGAGCAGTTCTTC. This translates into CSAARGMNEQFF.

The chain links TRBV19 to TRBJ1-5; possibly TRBD1 for D (6 bases). Trimming cost V 1 base and J 6 bases, with 10 bases left between them. The CDR3 has 14 residues. CDR1 and CDR2 from the germline V gene are LNHDA and SQIVND (reference sequence). The CDR3 DNA sequence: TGTGCCAGTAGTATAGGGGGGCGGATTCAGCCCCAGCATTTT. Amino acids: CASSIGGRIQPQHF.

The rearrangement links TRBV9 to TRBJ1-1, with D hard to call. This CDR3 spans 14 amino acids. From germline, CDR1 is SGDLS and CDR2 YYNGEE. Trimming took off 2 bases at V and 4 bases at J, with 12 bases between the two ends. CDR3: CASSVRSGSTEAFF. Written as DNA, the CDR3 is TGTGCCAGCAGCGTCCGCTCGGGATCCACTGAAGCTTTCTTT.

J is TRBJ2-5 and V is TRBV7-6, with TRBD2 as a possible D gene (6 bases). Trimming cost V 5 bases and J 9 bases, with 10 bases left between them. Germline V gene data show CDR1 as SGHVS and CDR2 as FNYEAQ. CDR3 length equals 11 residues. The CDR3: CASSQTGAQYF. The DNA for the CDR3 is TGTGCCAGCAGCCAGACGGGGGCCCAGTACTTC.

CDR3 residues: CASSFSGGANTGELFF. In DNA, the CDR3 is TGCGCCAGCAGCTTCAGCGGGGGGGCTAACACCGGGGAGCTGTTTTTT. The V and J genes are TRBV5-1 and TRBJ2-2; 10 nucleotides match TRBD2. Germline V gene sequence: CDR1 SGHRS, CDR2 YFSETQ. V was pared by 2 bases and J by 2 bases, with 3 bases of the junction left unmatched. This CDR3 contains 16 residues.

The genes are TRBV29-1 and TRBJ1-5; weak D call: TRBD1 (6 bases). Germline V gene lookup returns CDR1 SQVTM and CDR2 ANQGSEA. The CDR3 has 13 residues. V shed 4 bases and J shed 5 bases, with 12 bases lying between them. Written as DNA, the CDR3 is TGCAGCGTTGGGCAGGGGACCGATCAGCCCCAGCATTTT. It codes for CSVGQGTDQPQHF.

The chain employs TRBV6-2 or TRBV6-3 and TRBJ1-6; tentatively, D is TRBD1 (5 bases). The CDR3 extends over 16 amino acids. The V gene's germline CDR1 is MNHEY and CDR2 SVGEGT. V was clipped by 1 base and J by 2 bases, with 9 bases between them. The chain's CDR3 is CASSYLEGTYNSPLHF. The DNA of the CDR3 is TGTGCCAGCAGTTACTTGGAGGGGACCTATAATTCACCCCTCCACTTT.

The chain couples TRBV6-5 to TRBJ1-5; the D gene is possibly TRBD1 (6 bases). Germline loops: CDR1 MNHEY, CDR2 SVGAGI. The CDR3 extends over 14 amino acids. V was pared by 6 bases and J by 10 bases, with 19 bases between. The DNA of the CDR3 is TGTGCCAGCAGCCGGACAGTGGAACTCACCCCCCAGCATTTT. Translated, it gives CASSRTVELTPQHF.

The V gene is TRBV24-1, the J gene TRBJ2-3; 8 nucleotides agree with TRBD1. With 3 bases clipped from V and 4 bases from J, the junction kept 5 bases outside the gene matches. Looked up from germline, CDR1 is KGHDR and CDR2 is SFDVKD. The CDR3 contains 15 residues. CDR3 in amino acids: CATSDQGAVSDTQYF. The DNA of the CDR3 is TGTGCCACCAGTGATCAGGGGGCAGTTTCAGATACGCAGTATTTT.

CDR3: CASSYGTGGANIQYF. CDR3 nucleotide sequence: TGTGCCAGCAGTTACGGGACAGGGGGCGCGAACATTCAGTACTTC. The chain combines TRBV6-5 with TRBJ2-4; 12 bases are a match to TRBD1. This CDR3 spans 15 amino acids. Germline-derived CDR1 and CDR2 are MNHEY and SVGAGI. The V and J ends lost 2 bases and 7 bases, in that order; junction bases with no gene match: 3.

The rearrangement joins TRBV7-9 to TRBJ2-5; maybe TRBD2 (6 bases). The V end lost 0 bases, the J end lost 2 bases, and 7 bases lay between the germline ends. The CDR3 consists of 14 residues. The germline gives CDR1 SEHNR, CDR2 FQNEAQ (reference sequence). CDR3 residues: CASSLAGRQETQYF. In DNA, the CDR3 is TGTGCCAGCAGCTTAGCAGGGAGGCAAGAGACCCAGTACTTC.

J is TRBJ2-1 and V is TRBV19; the D gene is possibly TRBD2 (6 bases). The V end lost 1 base, the J end lost 9 bases, and 16 bases lay between the germline ends. Germline V lookup: CDR1 LNHDA, CDR2 SQIVND (reference sequence). CDR3 length: 15 residues. CDR3 coding DNA: TGTGCCAGTAGTATAGGGTCCGGAGGGGCTGTTGAGCAGTTCTTC. Protein sequence: CASSIGSGGAVEQFF. Based on the CDR3 plus reference TRBV19 and TRBJ2-1, the full variable domain is DGGITQSPKYLFRKEGQNVTLSCEQNLNHDAMYWYRQDPGQGLRLIYYSQIVNDFQKGDIAEGYSVSREKKESFPLTVTSAQKNPTAFYLCASSIGSGGAVEQFFGPGTRLTVL.

This sequence joins TRBV7-2 and TRBJ2-3; 8 positions match TRBD2. Germline CDR1 SGHTA, CDR2 FQGNSA. The CDR3 runs 15 residues. V dropped 7 bases and J dropped 2; count of bases not matched to a gene: 8. The CDR3 DNA follows: TGTGCCAGCACCCCGACTAGCGTACCCACAGATACGCAGTATTTT. Translated: CASTPTSVPTDTQYF.

V gene TRBV6-5 combines with J gene TRBJ1-4; possible D gene TRBD1, 6 bases. CDR1 is MNHEY and CDR2 is SVGAGI in the germline V gene. V shed 8 bases and J shed 0 bases, with 13 bases lying between them. This CDR3 region has 15 residues. The CDR3 DNA is TGTGCCAGCGCGGGGGCCCGCGCAACTAATGAAAAACTGTTTTTT. Residues: CASAGARATNEKLFF.

The chain employs TRBV7-9 and TRBJ1-1; 10 nucleotides agree with TRBD1. After removal of 4 bases from V and 1 base from J, the junction contained 15 bases not matched to a gene. This CDR3 comprises 19 residues. The germline gives CDR1 SEHNR, CDR2 FQNEAQ (reference sequence). CDR3: CASSSHSGGTGVSNTEAFF. As DNA, the CDR3 is TGTGCCAGCAGCTCCCACTCTGGGGGGACAGGGGTCTCGAACACTGAAGCTTTCTTT.